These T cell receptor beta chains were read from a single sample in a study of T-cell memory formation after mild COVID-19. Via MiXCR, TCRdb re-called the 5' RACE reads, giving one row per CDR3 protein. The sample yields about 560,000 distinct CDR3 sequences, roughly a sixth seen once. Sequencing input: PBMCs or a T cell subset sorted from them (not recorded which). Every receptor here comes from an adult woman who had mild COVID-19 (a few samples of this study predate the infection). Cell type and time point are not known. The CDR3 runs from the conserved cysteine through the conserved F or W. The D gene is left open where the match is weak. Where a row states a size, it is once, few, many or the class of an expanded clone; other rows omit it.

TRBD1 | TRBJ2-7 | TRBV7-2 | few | CASSFGTGSNYEQYF | TGTGCCAGCAGCTTCGGGACAGGATCAAACTACGAGCAGTACTTC
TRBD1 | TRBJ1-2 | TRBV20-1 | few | CSALAGGNGHTF | TGCAGTGCTTTGGCAGGGGGTAATGGCCACACCTTC
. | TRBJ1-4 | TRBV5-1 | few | CASSLGVRRHQNEKLFF | TGCGCCAGCAGCTTGGGAGTGAGGAGGCATCAAAATGAAAAACTGTTTTTT
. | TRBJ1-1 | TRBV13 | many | CASSSRTSEAFF | TGTGCCAGCAGCTCGCGGACAAGCGAAGCTTTCTTT
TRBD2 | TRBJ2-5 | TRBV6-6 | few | CASRHSGVEKTQYF | TGTGCCAGCCGCCACAGCGGGGTAGAGAAGACCCAGTACTTC
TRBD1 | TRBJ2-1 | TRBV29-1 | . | CSVGSGQIYNEQFF | TGCAGCGTTGGCTCGGGACAGATCTACAATGAGCAGTTCTTC
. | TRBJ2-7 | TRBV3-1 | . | CASSRWGGEQYF | TGTGCCAGCAGCCGGTGGGGTGGGGAGCAGTACTTC
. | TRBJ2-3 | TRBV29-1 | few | CSVVGAVGTDTQYF | TGCAGCGTTGTAGGAGCGGTAGGCACAGATACGCAGTATTTT
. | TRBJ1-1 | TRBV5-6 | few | CASSDLKLTTEAFF | TGTGCCAGCAGCGATCTTAAGTTGACCACTGAAGCTTTCTTT
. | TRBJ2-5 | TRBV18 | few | CASSPRDLQETQYF | TGTGCCAGCTCACCCCGGGACCTACAAGAGACCCAGTACTTC
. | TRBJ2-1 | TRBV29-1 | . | CSVEELDIGINEQFF | TGCAGCGTTGAAGAGTTAGATATAGGTATCAACGAGCAGTTCTTC
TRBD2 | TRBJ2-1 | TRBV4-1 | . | CASSASGGSSYNEQFF | TGCGCCAGCAGCGCCTCGGGAGGAAGCTCCTACAATGAGCAGTTCTTC
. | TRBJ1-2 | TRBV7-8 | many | CASSLGASGGGGYTF | TGTGCCAGCAGCTTAGGAGCGTCCGGGGGAGGTGGCTACACCTTC
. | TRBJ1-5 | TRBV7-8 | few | CASSLERGWGNQPQHF | TGTGCCAGCAGCTTAGAGAGGGGTTGGGGCAATCAGCCCCAGCATTTT
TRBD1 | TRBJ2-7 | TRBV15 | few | CATRKGGTGPYEQYF | TGTGCCACCAGGAAGGGTGGGACAGGACCCTACGAGCAGTACTTC
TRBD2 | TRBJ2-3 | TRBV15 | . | CATSRGYLAGANTDTQYF | TGTGCCACCAGCAGAGGATACCTAGCGGGGGCCAACACAGATACGCAGTATTTT
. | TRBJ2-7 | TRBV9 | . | CASSVTASYEQYF | TGTGCCAGCAGCGTCACAGCCTCCTACGAGCAGTACTTC
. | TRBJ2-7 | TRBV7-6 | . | CASSPNGGLSYEQYF | TGTGCCAGCAGCCCCAATGGGGGGTTATCCTACGAGCAGTACTTC
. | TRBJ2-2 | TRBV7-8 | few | CASFSSTGANTGELFF | TGTGCCAGCTTTTCCTCGACAGGAGCGAACACCGGGGAGCTGTTTTTT
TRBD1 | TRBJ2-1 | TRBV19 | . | CASRSRDRGYNEQFF | TGTGCCAGTAGGTCCCGGGACAGGGGCTACAATGAGCAGTTCTTC
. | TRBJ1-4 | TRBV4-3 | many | CASSLVLSNEKLFF | TGCGCCAGCAGCCTTGTCTTAAGTAATGAAAAACTGTTTTTT
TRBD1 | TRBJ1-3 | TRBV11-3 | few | CASSLSAGQRYSGNTIYF | TGTGCCAGCAGCTTAAGCGCGGGACAGAGATACTCTGGAAACACCATATATTTT
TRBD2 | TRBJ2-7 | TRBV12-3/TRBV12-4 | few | CASSLQLAGSPYEQYF | TGTGCCAGCAGTCTCCAGTTAGCGGGGAGCCCCTACGAGCAGTACTTC
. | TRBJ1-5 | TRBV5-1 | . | CASSLGHSTEPQHF | TGCGCCAGCAGCTTGGGGCACTCTACGGAGCCCCAGCATTTT
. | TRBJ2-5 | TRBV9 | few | CASSAEVGDQETQYF | TGTGCCAGCAGCGCCGAGGTTGGGGATCAAGAGACCCAGTACTTC
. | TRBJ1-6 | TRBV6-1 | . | CASAGQGSSYNSPLHF | TGTGCCAGCGCCGGCCAGGGAAGCTCCTATAATTCACCCCTCCACTTT
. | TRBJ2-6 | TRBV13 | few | CASSHYSGANVLTF | TGTGCCAGCAGTCACTACTCTGGGGCCAACGTCCTGACTTTC
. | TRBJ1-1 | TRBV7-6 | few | CASGGTGRTEAFF | TGTGCCAGCGGTGGAACAGGGAGGACTGAAGCTTTCTTT
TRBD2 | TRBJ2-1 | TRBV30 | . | CAWKKREVSEQFF | TGTGCCTGGAAAAAGCGGGAGGTTAGTGAGCAGTTCTTC
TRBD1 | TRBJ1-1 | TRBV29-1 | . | CSLVRGQGVHTEAFF | TGCAGCCTCGTGCGGGGACAGGGGGTCCACACTGAAGCTTTCTTT
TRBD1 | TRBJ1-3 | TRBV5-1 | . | CASSRQGSSGNTIYF | TGCGCCAGCAGCAGACAGGGAAGCTCTGGAAACACCATATATTTT
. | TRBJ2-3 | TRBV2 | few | CASRGHGTDTQYF | TGTGCCAGCAGGGGGCACGGCACAGATACGCAGTATTTT
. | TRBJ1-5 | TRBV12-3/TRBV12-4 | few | CASRQQGPNQPQHF | TGTGCCAGCAGGCAACAGGGCCCCAATCAGCCCCAGCATTTT
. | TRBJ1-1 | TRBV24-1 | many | CATSDFLETPFTEAFF | TGTGCCACCAGTGATTTCTTGGAGACACCATTCACTGAAGCTTTCTTT
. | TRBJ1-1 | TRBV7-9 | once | CASRREVSGTEAFF | TGTGCCAGCAGGCGAGAAGTGTCGGGCACTGAAGCTTTCTTT
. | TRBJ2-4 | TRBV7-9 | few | CASSGQGVVKNIQYF | TGTGCCAGCAGCGGCCAAGGAGTAGTCAAAAACATTCAGTACTTC
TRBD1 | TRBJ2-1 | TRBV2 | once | CASSVGTGEQFF | TGTGCCAGCAGTGTCGGGACAGGGGAGCAGTTCTTC
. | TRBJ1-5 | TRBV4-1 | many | CASSQINGYNQPQHF | TGCGCCAGCAGCCAGATCAACGGGTACAATCAGCCCCAGCATTTT
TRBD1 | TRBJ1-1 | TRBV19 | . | CASSMPGGMNTEAFF | TGTGCCAGTAGTATGCCAGGGGGCATGAACACTGAAGCTTTCTTT
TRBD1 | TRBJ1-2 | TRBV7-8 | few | CASSGQGLGINYGYTF | TGTGCCAGCAGCGGACAGGGTTTGGGGATTAACTATGGCTACACCTTC
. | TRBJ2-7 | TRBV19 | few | CASSMYGASSYEQYF | TGTGCCAGTAGTATGTATGGGGCGAGCTCCTACGAGCAGTACTTC
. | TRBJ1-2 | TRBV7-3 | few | CASSRNPGGGAGEYGYTF | TGTGCCAGCAGCCGAAATCCCGGGGGGGGCGCAGGAGAGTATGGCTACACCTTC
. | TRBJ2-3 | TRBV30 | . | CAWNGGGTDTQYF | TGTGCCTGGAATGGCGGGGGCACAGATACGCAGTATTTT
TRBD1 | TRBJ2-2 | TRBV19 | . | CASLQGVGELFF | TGTGCCAGTCTCCAGGGGGTCGGGGAGCTGTTTTTT
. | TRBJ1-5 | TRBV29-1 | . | CSVGYGSNQPQHF | TGCAGCGTTGGGTACGGGAGCAATCAGCCCCAGCATTTT
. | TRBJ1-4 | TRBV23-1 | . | CASSRGSKREKLFF | TGCGCCAGCAGTCGGGGCTCCAAGCGGGAAAAACTGTTTTTT
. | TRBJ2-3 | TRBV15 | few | CATSTSSVSTDTQYF | TGTGCCACCAGCACCTCTAGCGTCTCCACAGATACGCAGTATTTT
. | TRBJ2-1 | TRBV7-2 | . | CASSPQDIANEQFF | TGTGCCAGCAGCCCACAAGATATAGCGAATGAGCAGTTCTTC
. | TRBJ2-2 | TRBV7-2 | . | CASSLVRATDTGELFF | TGTGCCAGCAGCTTAGTCCGGGCCACGGACACCGGGGAGCTGTTTTTT
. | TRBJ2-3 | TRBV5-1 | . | CASSLLAGDGDTQYF | TGCGCCAGCAGCTTGCTGGCAGGGGATGGGGATACGCAGTATTTT